Listed here are 3 T cell receptor beta chains from one sample, sequenced in a study of T cells after yellow fever vaccination. One entry per CDR3 protein results from TCRdb running MiXCR on the 5' RACE reads. The sample lists roughly 56,000 distinct CDR3 sequences, 5% to 6.5% occurring once. The sample consisted of PBMCs, either bulk or a sorted T-cell subset (CD4+, CD8+, memory, or dextramer-sorted; not recorded which), taken on the day of the yellow fever booster vaccination. The receptors originated from a man aged 18-30 years who received the YFV17D yellow fever vaccine.

This clonotype was found many times. In nucleotides, the CDR3 is TGCAGCGTTGCAAGGGGCTATGGCTACACCTTC. Its protein product is CSVARGYGYTF. The genes are TRBV29-1 and TRBJ1-2; possible D gene TRBD1, 5 bases. The V end was cut by 4 bases, the J end by 4 bases, with 7 bases between. Germline V CDR1 and CDR2: SQVTM, ANQGSEA. The CDR3 is 11 residues long.

This clonotype has at least ten counts. V gene TRBV7-3 combines with J gene TRBJ2-7, with 9 bases fitting TRBD1. The V and J ends lost 5 bases and 2 bases, in that order; junction bases with no gene match: 10. The CDR3 runs to 16 residues. Germline V gene data show CDR1 as SGHTA and CDR2 as FQGTGA. In DNA form, the CDR3 reads TGTGCCAGCAGCGTGAACCGGGACAGGGCTACCTACGAGCAGTACTTC. Protein: CASSVNRDRATYEQYF.

The rearrangement links TRBV15 to TRBJ1-5; D possibly corresponds to TRBD1 (5 bases). Trimming removed 7 bases from V and 0 bases from J, with 19 bases in between. Germline assignment: CDR1 LNHNV and CDR2 YYDKDF (reference sequence). This CDR3 region has 17 residues. This CDR3 is CATNRFSDSYSNQPQHF. In DNA form, the CDR3 reads TGTGCCACCAATCGATTCTCCGACAGTTATAGCAATCAGCCCCAGCATTTT. Based on the CDR3 plus reference TRBV15 and TRBJ1-5, the full variable domain is DAMVIQNPRYQVTQFGKPVTLSCSQTLNHNVMYWYQQKSSQAPKLLFHYYDKDFNNEADTPDNFQSRRPNTSFCFLDIRSPGLGDTAMYLCATNRFSDSYSNQPQHFGDGTRLSIL.